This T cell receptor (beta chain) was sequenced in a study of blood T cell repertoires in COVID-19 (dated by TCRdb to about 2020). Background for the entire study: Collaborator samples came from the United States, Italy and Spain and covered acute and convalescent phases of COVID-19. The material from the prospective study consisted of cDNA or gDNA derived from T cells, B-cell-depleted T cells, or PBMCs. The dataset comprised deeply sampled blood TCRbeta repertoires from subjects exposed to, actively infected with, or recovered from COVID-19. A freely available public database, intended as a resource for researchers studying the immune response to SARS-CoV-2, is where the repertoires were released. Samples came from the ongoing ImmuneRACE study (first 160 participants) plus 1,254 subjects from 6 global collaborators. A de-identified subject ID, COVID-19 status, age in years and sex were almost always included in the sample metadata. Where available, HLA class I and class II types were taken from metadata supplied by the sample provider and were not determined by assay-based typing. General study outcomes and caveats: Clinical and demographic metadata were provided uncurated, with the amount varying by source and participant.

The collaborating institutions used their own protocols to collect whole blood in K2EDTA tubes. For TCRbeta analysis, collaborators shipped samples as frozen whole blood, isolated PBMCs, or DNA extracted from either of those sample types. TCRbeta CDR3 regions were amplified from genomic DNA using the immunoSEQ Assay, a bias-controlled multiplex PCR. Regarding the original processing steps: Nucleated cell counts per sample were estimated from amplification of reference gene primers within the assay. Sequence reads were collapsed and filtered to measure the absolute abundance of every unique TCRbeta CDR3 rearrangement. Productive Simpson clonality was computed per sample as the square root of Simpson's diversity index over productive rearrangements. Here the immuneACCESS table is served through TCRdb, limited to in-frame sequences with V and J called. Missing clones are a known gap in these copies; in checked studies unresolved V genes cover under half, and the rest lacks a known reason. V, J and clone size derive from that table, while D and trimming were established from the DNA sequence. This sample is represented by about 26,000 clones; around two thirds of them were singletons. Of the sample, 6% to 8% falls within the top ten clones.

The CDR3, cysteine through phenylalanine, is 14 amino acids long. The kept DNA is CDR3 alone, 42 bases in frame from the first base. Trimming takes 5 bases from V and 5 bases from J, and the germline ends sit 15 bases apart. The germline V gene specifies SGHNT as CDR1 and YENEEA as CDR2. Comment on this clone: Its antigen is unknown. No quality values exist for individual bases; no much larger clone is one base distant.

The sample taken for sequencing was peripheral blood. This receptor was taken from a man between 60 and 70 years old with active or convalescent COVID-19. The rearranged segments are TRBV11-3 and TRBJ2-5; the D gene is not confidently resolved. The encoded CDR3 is CASSPQTVAETQYF. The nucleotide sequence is TGTGCCAGCAGCCCCCAAACAGTGGCCGAGACCCAGTACTTC.